The 14 T cell receptor beta chains given below trace back to one sample, sequenced in a study of blood T cell repertoires in COVID-19. Clones were read by immunoSEQ multiplex PCR, and TCRdb kept only the in-frame ones, dropping some. The sample contains around 200,000 clones, under 85% of which appear only once. Sequenced material: peripheral blood. Every receptor here comes from a woman between 25 and 40 years old with COVID-19, enrolled during active disease.

V is TRBV19 and J is TRBJ2-7; D possibly corresponds to TRBD1 (6 bases). Per the germline V gene, CDR1 is LNHDA and CDR2 is SQIVND (reference sequence). Between the trimmed V and J ends, which lost 3 bases and 3 bases, there was a span of 15 bases. The CDR3 length is 15 residues. CDR3 in DNA: TGTGCCAGTAGTATTAGTTCGAAAGGGGGCTACGAGCAGTACTTC. Translation gives CASSISSKGGYEQYF.

The chain combines TRBV12-5 with TRBJ2-6; 7 bases map to TRBD1. This CDR3 is built from 17 residues. Germline lookup yields CDR1 LGHNT and CDR2 FRNRAP. V lost 4 bases, J lost 0 bases, and 6 bases stayed unmatched. The CDR3 region is CASGSGQVSSGANVLTF. The CDR3 DNA reads as TGTGCTAGTGGTTCCGGACAGGTTAGCTCTGGGGCCAACGTCCTGACTTTC.

The CDR3 sequence: CAWSPETGRKNQPQHF. Here the CDR3 DNA reads TGTGCCTGGAGTCCTGAGACAGGGAGAAAGAATCAGCCCCAGCATTTT. This chain links TRBV30 with TRBJ1-5, with 7 bases matching TRBD1. The germline V gene has CDR1 GTSNPN and CDR2 SVGIG (reference sequence). CDR3 length: 16 amino acids. V shed 2 bases, J shed 4 bases, and the junction held 11 bases outside the gene matches.

The rearrangement joins TRBV2 to TRBJ1-2, with 7 bases aligning to TRBD1. This CDR3 has 13 amino acids. Germline V gives CDR1 SNHLY, CDR2 FYNNEI. The V gene end was trimmed by 6 bases and the J gene end by 0 bases; junction bases not matched to a gene: 1. DNA for the CDR3: TGTGCCAGCAGGGGGACAGCTAACTATGGCTACACCTTC. Protein product: CASRGTANYGYTF.

The chain combines TRBV10-3 with TRBJ2-3, with 10 bases matching TRBD2. The CDR3 contains 14 residues. Losses at the gene ends were 5 bases for V and 5 bases for J; bases not matched to a gene: 4. Germline V gene lookup returns CDR1 ENHRY and CDR2 SYGVKD. The CDR3 protein is CAISLLAGEDTQYF. CDR3 nucleotides: TGTGCCATCAGTCTTCTAGCGGGAGAAGATACGCAGTATTTT.

The V gene is TRBV28, the J gene TRBJ1-6; 7 bases are shared with TRBD1. The germline gives CDR1 MDHEN, CDR2 SYDVKM. Trimming removed 10 bases from V and 0 bases from J; junction bases left unmatched: 3. The CDR3 is made up of 14 amino acids. The CDR3: CATAGGSYNSPLHF. CDR3 bases: TGTGCCACCGCAGGGGGCTCCTATAATTCACCCCTCCACTTT.

This sequence joins TRBV3-1 (or the pseudogene TRBV3-2) and TRBJ1-3, with TRBD1 matching 9 bases. J lost 6 bases, V lost 3 bases, and 6 bases had no gene match. Germline loops: CDR1 LGHDT, CDR2 YNNKEL (reference sequence). The CDR3 contains 15 residues. CDR3 sequence (DNA): TGTGCCAGCAGCCACACAGGGGGCGAACCAAACACCATATATTTT. Translation: CASSHTGGEPNTIYF.

This clone occurred once. The J gene is TRBJ2-3, the V gene TRBV28, with 14 bases matching TRBD2. Germline V gene sequence: CDR1 MDHEN, CDR2 SYDVKM. The CDR3 has 17 residues. The V segment lost 0 bases and the J segment 4 bases; nucleotides outside the gene matches: 3. The CDR3 coding sequence is TGTGCCAGCAGTTTATGGACTAGCGGGGGGGCCCCAGATACGCAGTATTTT. Its translation is CASSLWTSGGAPDTQYF.

The rearrangement links TRBV7-2 to TRBJ1-4; TRBD1 aligns across 7 bases. The CDR3 contains 17 residues. Germline trimming cut 5 bases from V and 4 bases from J; bases unmatched to any gene: 13. CDR1 and CDR2 from the germline V gene are SGHTA and FQGNSA. The CDR3 nucleotides read TGTGCCAGCAGCCCGGGGACAGAGAGCCTCTTTAATGAAAAACTGTTTTTT. Protein: CASSPGTESLFNEKLFF.

The V call is TRBV11-1, the J call TRBJ2-6; D uncertain. The germline gives CDR1 SGHAT, CDR2 FQDESV (reference sequence). V lost 3 bases to trimming and J lost 6 bases, with 6 bases between them. This CDR3 is built from 13 residues. The CDR3 reads CASSLRQANVLTF. The CDR3 DNA reads as TGTGCCAGCAGCTTGAGACAGGCCAACGTCCTGACTTTC. The full variable domain, in which reference TRBV11-1 and TRBJ2-6 provide the parts outside the CDR3, is EAEVAQSPRYKITEKSQAVAFWCDPISGHATLYWYRQILGQGPELLVQFQDESVVDDSQLPKDRFSAERLKGVDSTLKIQPAELGDSAMYLCASSLRQANVLTFGAGSRLTVL.

The CDR3 region is CASSVGAGNSYEQYF. The CDR3, as DNA: TGTGCCAGCAGCGTAGGCGCGGGGAACTCCTACGAGCAGTACTTC. The chain is built from TRBV9 and TRBJ2-7, with TRBD2 as a possible D gene (6 bases). V was clipped by 0 bases and J by 0 bases, with 10 bases between them. The germline CDR1 and CDR2 sequences are SGDLS and YYNGEE. This CDR3 spans 15 amino acids.

This chain connects TRBV6-2 or TRBV6-3 to TRBJ2-7; D is ambiguous. The CDR3 has 15 amino acids. Trimming took off 5 bases at V and 0 bases at J, with 14 bases between the two ends. From germline, CDR1 is MNHEY and CDR2 SVGEGT. In nucleotides, the CDR3 is TGTGCCAGCAGTAAGGCGTGGGCAGGCTCCTACGAGCAGTACTTC. Translation: CASSKAWAGSYEQYF.

V gene TRBV7-9 combines with J gene TRBJ2-3; 15 nucleotides agree with TRBD2. Germline CDR1 SEHNR, CDR2 FQNEAQ (reference sequence). Trimming took 5 bases from V and 5 from J; bases not matched to a gene: 8. CDR3 length equals 17 residues. The CDR3 region is CASSPPGTSGGRDTQYF. The CDR3 DNA reads TGTGCCAGCAGCCCCCCCGGGACTAGCGGGGGGAGAGATACGCAGTATTTT.

This chain joins TRBV6-1 and TRBJ1-2, with D perhaps TRBD1 (6 bases). Germline CDR1 reads MNHNS; CDR2 reads SASEGT. Trimming removed 4 bases from V and 3 bases from J, with 21 bases in between. This CDR3 has 17 amino acids. The CDR3, as DNA: TGTGCCAGCAGTGTATCCGGGCCTAGGGGGTCCCACTATGGCTACACCTTC. The encoded protein is CASSVSGPRGSHYGYTF.